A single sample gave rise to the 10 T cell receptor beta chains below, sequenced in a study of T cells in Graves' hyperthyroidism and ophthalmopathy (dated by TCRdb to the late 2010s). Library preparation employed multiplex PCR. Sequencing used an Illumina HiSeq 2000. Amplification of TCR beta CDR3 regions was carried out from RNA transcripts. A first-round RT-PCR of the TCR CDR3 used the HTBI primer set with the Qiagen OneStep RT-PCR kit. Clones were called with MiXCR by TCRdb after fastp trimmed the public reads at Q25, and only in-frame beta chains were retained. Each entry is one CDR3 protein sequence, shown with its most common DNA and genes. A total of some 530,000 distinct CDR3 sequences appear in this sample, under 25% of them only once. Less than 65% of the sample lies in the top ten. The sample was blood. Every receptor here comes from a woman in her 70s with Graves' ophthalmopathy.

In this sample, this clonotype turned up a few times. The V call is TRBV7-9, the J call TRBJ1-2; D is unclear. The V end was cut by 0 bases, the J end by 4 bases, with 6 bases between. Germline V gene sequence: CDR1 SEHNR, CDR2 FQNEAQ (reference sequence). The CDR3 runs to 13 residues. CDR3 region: CASSLAQVYGYTF. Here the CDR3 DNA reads TGTGCCAGCAGCTTAGCACAAGTCTATGGCTACACCTTC.

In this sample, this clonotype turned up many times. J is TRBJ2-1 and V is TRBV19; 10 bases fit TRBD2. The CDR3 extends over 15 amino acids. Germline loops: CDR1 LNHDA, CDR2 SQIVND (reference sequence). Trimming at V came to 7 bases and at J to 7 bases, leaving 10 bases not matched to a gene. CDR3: CASTSGAGGFNEQFF. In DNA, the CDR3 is TGTGCCAGTACCTCGGGAGCGGGAGGGTTTAATGAGCAGTTCTTC.

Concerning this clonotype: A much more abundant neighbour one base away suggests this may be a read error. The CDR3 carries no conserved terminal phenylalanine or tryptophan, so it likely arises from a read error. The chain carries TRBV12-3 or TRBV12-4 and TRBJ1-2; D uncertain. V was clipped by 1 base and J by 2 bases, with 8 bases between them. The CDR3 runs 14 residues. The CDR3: CASSLVGRNYGYTL. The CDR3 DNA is TGTGCCAGCAGTTTAGTCGGCAGGAACTATGGCTACACCCTC.

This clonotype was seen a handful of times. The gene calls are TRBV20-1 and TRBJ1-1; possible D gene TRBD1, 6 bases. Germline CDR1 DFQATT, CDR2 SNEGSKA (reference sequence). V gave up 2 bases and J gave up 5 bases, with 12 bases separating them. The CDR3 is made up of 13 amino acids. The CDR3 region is CSARKDSFTEAFF. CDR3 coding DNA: TGCAGTGCTAGAAAGGACAGTTTTACTGAAGCTTTCTTT.

The CDR3: CSAGIRGNEQYF. CDR3 coding DNA: TGCAGTGCTGGCATCAGGGGAAACGAGCAGTACTTC. The chain employs TRBV20-1 and TRBJ2-7; TRBD1 is a possible D gene (6 bases). The germline V and J ends were trimmed by 5 bases and 5 bases, with 13 bases remaining between them. The length of the CDR3 is 12 residues. Germline V gene data show CDR1 as DFQATT and CDR2 as SNEGSKA (reference sequence).

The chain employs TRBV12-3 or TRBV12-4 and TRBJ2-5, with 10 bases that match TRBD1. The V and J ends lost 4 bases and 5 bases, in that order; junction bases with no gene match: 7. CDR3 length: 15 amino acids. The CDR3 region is CASSSGQGIRETQYF. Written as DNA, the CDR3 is TGTGCCAGCAGTTCGGGACAGGGGATTCGGGAGACCCAGTACTTC.

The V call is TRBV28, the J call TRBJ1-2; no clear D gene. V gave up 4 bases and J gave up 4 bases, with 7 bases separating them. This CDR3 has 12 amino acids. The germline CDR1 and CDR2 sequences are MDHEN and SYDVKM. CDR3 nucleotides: TGTGCCAGCAGTTCTCGGATCTATGGCTACACCTTC. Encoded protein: CASSSRIYGYTF.

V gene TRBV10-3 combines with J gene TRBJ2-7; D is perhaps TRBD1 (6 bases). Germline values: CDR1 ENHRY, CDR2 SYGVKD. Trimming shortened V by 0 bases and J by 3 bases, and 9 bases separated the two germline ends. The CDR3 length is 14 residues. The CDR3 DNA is TGTGCCATCAGTGAGTCCGCCAGGGGCTACGAGCAGTACTTC. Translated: CAISESARGYEQYF.

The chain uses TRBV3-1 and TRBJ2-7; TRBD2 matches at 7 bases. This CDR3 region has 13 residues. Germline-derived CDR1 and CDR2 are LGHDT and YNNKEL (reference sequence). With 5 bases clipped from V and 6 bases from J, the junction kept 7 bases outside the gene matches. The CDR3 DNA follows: TGTGCCAGCAGCGAAGGACTAGTTTCCGAGCAGTACTTC. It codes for CASSEGLVSEQYF.

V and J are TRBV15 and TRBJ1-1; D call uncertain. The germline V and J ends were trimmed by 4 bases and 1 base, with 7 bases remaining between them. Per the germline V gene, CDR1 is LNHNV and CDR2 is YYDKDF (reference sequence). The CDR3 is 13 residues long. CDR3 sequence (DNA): TGTGCCACCAGCAAAAGAGAGAACACTGAAGCTTTCTTT. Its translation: CATSKRENTEAFF.